The 16 T cell receptor beta chains reported below all come from one sample, sequenced in a study of vaccination and CD4 T cells after COVID-19. Treatment given: approximately 11-day PBMC culture with coronavirus spike peptide pools or control peptides (ViraFEST assay). Cultured CD4+ T cells had their DNA profiled by the Oncomine TCR Beta short-read assay. From the PCR reads, TCRdb called clonotypes with MiXCR, one entry per CDR3 protein. The table has 16,000 or so distinct CDR3 sequences, less than 60% seen once. No antigen has been assigned to these receptors. The sequencing input was CD4+ T cells from blood, cultured in vitro. The receptor set was obtained from a human donor who had recovered from COVID-19.

The sample holds a few counts of this clonotype. This CDR3 is CASSQERTDSPLHF. The CDR3 DNA sequence: TGTGCCAGCAGCCAAGAAAGAACAGATTCACCCCTCCACTTT. The chain joins TRBV3-1 to TRBJ1-6; D gene ambiguous. The CDR3 extends over 14 amino acids. V lost 0 bases and J lost 8, with 8 bases in between. Germline assignment: CDR1 LGHDT and CDR2 YNNKEL (reference sequence).

The chain recombines TRBV2 with TRBJ1-6; a weak D match, TRBD1 (6 bases). Germline values: CDR1 SNHLY, CDR2 FYNNEI. The CDR3 contains 12 residues. V was cut by 6 bases and J by 9 bases, with 9 bases left in between. The CDR3 region has the DNA TGTGCCAGCAGACAGGGTGGTTCACCCCTCCACTTT. As protein: CASRQGGSPLHF.

This chain joins TRBV7-6 and TRBJ2-3, with unresolved D. Germline CDR1 reads SGHVS; CDR2 reads FNYEAQ. This CDR3 is built from 13 residues. The V end was cut by 1 base, the J end by 3 bases, with 5 bases between. The CDR3 DNA follows: TGTGCCAGCAGCTTAGAACAGACAGATACGCAGTATTTT. It encodes CASSLEQTDTQYF.

This clonotype was observed a few times. This sequence joins TRBV2 and TRBJ1-2; a possible D gene is TRBD1 (5 bases). Germline CDR1 reads SNHLY; CDR2 reads FYNNEI. The CDR3 runs to 13 residues. The V end lost 7 bases, the J end lost 6 bases, and 15 bases lay between the germline ends. CDR3 sequence (DNA): TGTGCCAGCACGCCGGACATGGCGGATGGCTACACCTTC. Its translation is CASTPDMADGYTF.

This sequence joins TRBV7-2 and TRBJ2-3; D could derive from TRBD1 or TRBD2 (5 bases each). Trimming removed 4 bases at V and 4 bases at J, with 15 bases between. There are 15 residues in the CDR3. The germline gives CDR1 SGHTA, CDR2 FQGNSA. This CDR3 reads CASSSLGAAPDTQYF. CDR3 nucleotide sequence: TGTGCCAGCAGCTCTCTCGGGGCAGCCCCAGATACGCAGTATTTT.

V usage is TRBV24-1 and J usage is TRBJ2-1; maybe TRBD1 (5 bases). CDR3 length: 18 residues. Germline V CDR1 and CDR2: KGHDR, SFDVKD. V was clipped by 1 base and J by 0 bases, with 15 bases between them. The CDR3 DNA reads TGTGCCACCAGTGATTTAAAGGACAAGGCTCACTCCTACAATGAGCAGTTCTTC. Its protein product is CATSDLKDKAHSYNEQFF.

The chain is built from TRBV20-1 and TRBJ2-7; 10 bases map to TRBD1. Germline V CDR1 and CDR2: DFQATT, SNEGSKA (reference sequence). With 6 bases clipped from V and 1 base from J, the junction kept 9 bases outside the gene matches. The CDR3 totals 15 residues. In DNA, the CDR3 is TGCAGTGCAGTACCTCCGGGACAGGGGTCCTACGAGCAGTACTTC. Its translation: CSAVPPGQGSYEQYF.

The gene calls are TRBV7-8 and TRBJ2-5; D is undetermined. Germline CDR1 SGHVS, CDR2 FQNEAQ. V was shortened by 3 bases and J by 2 bases, with 7 bases between the two germline ends. The CDR3 is made up of 13 amino acids. CDR3 coding DNA: TGTGCCAGCAGCTTGCCCATGCAAGAGACCCAGTACTTC. The encoded protein is CASSLPMQETQYF. The whole variable domain, filled in from reference TRBV7-8 and TRBJ2-5, reads GAGVSQSPRYKVAKRGQDVALRCDPISGHVSLFWYQQALGQGPEFLTYFQNEAQLDKSGLPSDRFFAERPEGSVSTLKIQRTQQEDSAVYLCASSLPMQETQYFGPGTRLLVL.

The genes are TRBV5-1 and TRBJ2-7; TRBD1 might be the D (6 bases). Germline values: CDR1 SGHRS, CDR2 YFSETQ. The CDR3 covers 16 residues. V gave up 0 bases and J gave up 0 bases, with 13 bases separating them. CDR3 sequence reads: CASSLVTGQPSYEQYF. The CDR3 coding sequence is TGCGCCAGCAGCTTGGTTACAGGACAGCCCTCCTACGAGCAGTACTTC.

This rearrangement joins TRBV12-3 or TRBV12-4 to TRBJ1-2; tentatively, D is TRBD1 (6 bases). The CDR3 runs to 14 residues. V lost 3 bases and J lost 4, with 12 bases in between. The CDR3 nucleotides are TGTGCCAGCAGTTTCCCACAGGGAGTCTATGGCTACACCTTC. Protein: CASSFPQGVYGYTF.

The V call is TRBV2, the J call TRBJ2-5, with 8 bases fitting TRBD2. CDR1 and CDR2 from the germline V gene are SNHLY and FYNNEI. The ends lost 4 bases at V and 0 bases at J; junction bases unmatched: 10. The CDR3 sequence is 17 residues long. CDR3 amino acids: CASSVGRGHKYQETQYF. The DNA of the CDR3 is TGTGCCAGCAGTGTCGGGAGGGGACACAAGTACCAAGAGACCCAGTACTTC.

The V and J genes are TRBV28 and TRBJ2-1; D not certain. The V and J ends lost 3 bases and 0 bases respectively, with 6 bases between them. Germline CDR1 MDHEN, CDR2 SYDVKM. The CDR3 sequence is 14 residues long. CDR3 DNA: TGTGCCAGCAGTTTTGGGCTCTCCTACAATGAGCAGTTCTTC. It translates to CASSFGLSYNEQFF.

This sequence joins TRBV7-2 and TRBJ1-1, with D uncertain. Germline V gene data show CDR1 as SGHTA and CDR2 as FQGNSA. The ends were cut back, 3 bases at V and 1 base at J, with 9 bases in the middle. This CDR3 contains 14 residues. The CDR3 loop is CASSFQPANTEAFF. DNA for the CDR3: TGTGCCAGCAGCTTCCAGCCGGCGAACACTGAAGCTTTCTTT.

This sequence joins TRBV2 and TRBJ2-7; 9 positions match TRBD1. Germline trimming cut 6 bases from V and 4 bases from J; bases unmatched to any gene: 1. Per germline, CDR1 SNHLY and CDR2 FYNNEI. CDR3 length equals 12 residues. CDR3 sequence reads: CASRDRGYEQYF. The CDR3 nucleotides are TGTGCCAGCAGGGACAGGGGATACGAGCAGTACTTC.

The V call is TRBV18, the J call TRBJ1-1; a weak D match, TRBD1 (5 bases). CDR3 length equals 13 residues. Trimming cost V 3 bases and J 1 base, with 6 bases left between them. Germline CDR1 is KGHSH and CDR2 is LQKENI. For the CDR3, the DNA is TGTGCCAGCTCACCTCAGGGGAACACTGAAGCTTTCTTT. Translation gives CASSPQGNTEAFF. The full variable domain, with the rest looked up from reference TRBV18 and TRBJ1-1, is NAGVMQNPRHLVRRRGQEARLRCSPMKGHSHVYWYRQLPEEGLKFMVYLQKENIIDESGMPKERFSAEFPKEGPSILRIQQVVRGDSAAYFCASSPQGNTEAFFGQGTRLTVV.

Comments on this clonotype: One end of the junction varies from germline; a read error may be responsible. This chain uses TRBV6-2 or TRBV6-3 with TRBJ1-1, with 8 bases lining up with TRBD1. Germline CDR1 reads MNHEY; CDR2 reads SVGEGT. The CDR3 covers 14 residues. Here the CDR3 reads CACSYQGANTEAFF. CDR3 DNA sequence: TGTGCCTGCAGTTACCAGGGGGCAAACACTGAAGCTTTCTTT.